These 3 T cell receptor beta chains were all obtained from the same sample, sequenced in a study of PD-1 blockade in classical Hodgkin lymphoma. The method was immunoSEQ multiplex PCR; TCRdb's version includes in-frame clones alone and lacks a portion of them. The data show tens of thousands of clones, roughly nine tenths seen once. Time point in this sample: cycle 4 day 1 (C4D1), after around six weeks of nivolumab. Every patient was affected by relapse after autologous stem cell transplantation, while exposure to brentuximab vedotin was not uniform. Purification of CD4+ T cells from thawed PBMCs was performed via magnetic negative selection. Specimen: CD4+ T cells from blood, collected before the fourth cycle of nivolumab. Receptors originate from a human donor with classical Hodgkin lymphoma.

The chain recombines TRBV4-1 with TRBJ2-2; D call uncertain. There are 13 residues in the CDR3. Deletions cut 0 bases from V and 8 bases from J, with 7 bases between. Germline lookup yields CDR1 MGHRA and CDR2 YSYEKL. This chain's CDR3 is CASSQDSRGELFF. The CDR3 DNA is TGCGCCAGCAGCCAAGATAGTAGGGGGGAGCTGTTTTTT.

V is TRBV30 and J is TRBJ2-2; D is uncertain. Germline CDR1 reads GTSNPN; CDR2 reads SVGIG (reference sequence). This CDR3 comprises 11 residues. Trimming left V 5 bases short and J 3 bases short, with 4 bases between. CDR3 in amino acids: CAWLDTGELFF. The CDR3 DNA reads TGTGCCTGGCTAGACACCGGGGAGCTGTTTTTT.

This chain uses TRBV2 with TRBJ1-5; a possible D gene is TRBD1 (5 bases). Germline lookup yields CDR1 SNHLY and CDR2 FYNNEI. V was shortened by 3 bases and J by 0 bases, with 9 bases between the two germline ends. This CDR3 comprises 15 residues. CDR3 coding DNA: TGTGCCAGCAGTGATCGGGGACTTAGCAATCAGCCCCAGCATTTT. As protein: CASSDRGLSNQPQHF.